Following are 3 T cell receptor beta chains from one sample sequenced in a study of OX40 agonist ivuxolimab in advanced cancers. Receptor libraries were prepared by the immunoSEQ multiplex PCR assay. The immuneACCESS repertoire file appears here via TCRdb, limited to in-frame rearrangements. These files lack a portion of the clones; in checked studies, under half of the deficit traces to unresolved V genes, and the cause of the others is not known. This sample comprises 84,000 or so clones, 94% of them detected only once. 11% of the sample is taken by the ten largest. The sample here was CD4+ or CD8+ T cells sorted from blood, taken in a trial of the OX40 agonist ivuxolimab. These receptors were collected from an adult with an advanced solid tumor such as melanoma, head and neck, liver or kidney cancer.

The chain joins TRBV30 to TRBJ2-1; unclear D gene. The germline V gene has CDR1 GTSNPN and CDR2 SVGIG (reference sequence). The V gene lost 2 bases and the J gene lost 7 bases, with 12 bases spanning the gap. This CDR3 region has 13 residues. CDR3: CAWSTTVGNEQFF. In DNA, the CDR3 is TGTGCCTGGAGTACCACCGTGGGGAATGAGCAGTTCTTC.

The V call is TRBV15, the J call TRBJ2-3; D is uncertain. V lost 3 bases and J 9 bases, leaving 25 bases between the germline ends. CDR1 and CDR2 (germline): LNHNV, YYDKDF (reference sequence). The CDR3 length is 17 residues. The CDR3 bases are TGTGCCACCAGCAGGGGTCGGACGGATGCTAACAGTCCGACGCAGTATTTT. Protein: CATSRGRTDANSPTQYF. Full variable domain (outside the CDR3, taken from reference TRBV15 and TRBJ2-3): DAMVIQNPRYQVTQFGKPVTLSCSQTLNHNVMYWYQQKSSQAPKLLFHYYDKDFNNEADTPDNFQSRRPNTSFCFLDIRSPGLGDTAMYLCATSRGRTDANSPTQYFGPGTRLTVL.

The V call is TRBV30, the J call TRBJ2-7; TRBD2 matches 12 bases. This CDR3 has 16 residues. The germline V gene encodes CDR1 GTSNPN and CDR2 SVGIG (reference sequence). J lost 1 base, V lost 1 base, and 5 bases had no gene match. The chain's CDR3 is CAWSAFTSGRSYEQYF. Here the CDR3 DNA reads TGTGCCTGGAGTGCCTTTACTAGCGGGAGGTCCTACGAGCAGTACTTC.